The entry below gives a single T cell receptor (beta chain) sequence along with its context. Under the authors' procedure: Reference gene primer amplification gave estimated nucleated cell counts. TCRdb's copy holds only in-frame clones and misses some; the assay was immunoSEQ multiplex PCR. The DNA was the basis for D and trimming; V, J and clone size are from that table. The sample includes tens of thousands of clones, about 88% of them seen just once. This sample was taken from a study of blood T cell repertoires in COVID-19. Overall study context: Samples taken during acute and convalescent COVID-19 were collected in the United States, Italy and Spain. PBMCs, B-cell-depleted T cells, or T cells provided the cDNA or gDNA that made up the material.

Germline V gene lookup returns CDR1 MNHEY and CDR2 SVGAGI. V dropped 2 bases and J dropped 10 bases, with 17 bases sitting between them. The CDR3 spans 14 residues. This receptor was obtained from an elderly woman with active COVID-19. The V gene is TRBV6-5, the J gene TRBJ1-2; D might be TRBD1 (5 bases). Input material: peripheral blood. The CDR3 sequence: CASSYGRRGWDYTF. Here the CDR3 DNA reads TGTGCCAGCAGTTACGGGCGGAGGGGTTGGGACTACACCTTC.